The clone carrying this T cell receptor (beta chain) was found a few times. No antigen is known for it. The authors made TCR beta libraries by quantitative 5'-RACE with molecular barcodes. Using its own MiXCR run on the 5' RACE reads, TCRdb lists one record per CDR3 protein. The data hold about 440,000 distinct CDR3 sequences, with about 15% observed a single time. Trimming at V came to 4 bases and at J to 11 bases, leaving 5 bases not matched to a gene. Germline CDR1 reads SGHRS; CDR2 reads YFSETQ. The CDR3 loop spans 12 amino acids. This sample was included in a study of CD8 T cells in ankylosing spondylitis. Findings and caveats of the study: In ankylosing spondylitis blood, a motif of several highly homologous TCR beta variants appeared characteristic. Researchers reportedly found disease-linked clones significantly enriched in matched ankylosing spondylitis synovial fluid.

The chain carries TRBV5-1 and TRBJ2-3; 9 nucleotides line up with TRBD1. What was sequenced was blood, either unsorted or a sorted T cell fraction (not recorded which). The origin of this receptor is a male donor with ankylosing spondylitis. The DNA of the CDR3 is TGCGCCAGCAGCCGGACAGGGGTAGGGCAGTATTTT. Translation gives CASSRTGVGQYF. The complete variable domain, with remaining parts taken from reference TRBV5-1 and TRBJ2-3, reads KAGVTQTPRYLIKTRGQQVTLSCSPISGHRSVSWYQQTPGQGLQFLFEYFSETQRNKGNFPGRFSGRQFSNSRSEMNVSTLELGDSALYLCASSRTGVGQYFGPGTRLTVL.